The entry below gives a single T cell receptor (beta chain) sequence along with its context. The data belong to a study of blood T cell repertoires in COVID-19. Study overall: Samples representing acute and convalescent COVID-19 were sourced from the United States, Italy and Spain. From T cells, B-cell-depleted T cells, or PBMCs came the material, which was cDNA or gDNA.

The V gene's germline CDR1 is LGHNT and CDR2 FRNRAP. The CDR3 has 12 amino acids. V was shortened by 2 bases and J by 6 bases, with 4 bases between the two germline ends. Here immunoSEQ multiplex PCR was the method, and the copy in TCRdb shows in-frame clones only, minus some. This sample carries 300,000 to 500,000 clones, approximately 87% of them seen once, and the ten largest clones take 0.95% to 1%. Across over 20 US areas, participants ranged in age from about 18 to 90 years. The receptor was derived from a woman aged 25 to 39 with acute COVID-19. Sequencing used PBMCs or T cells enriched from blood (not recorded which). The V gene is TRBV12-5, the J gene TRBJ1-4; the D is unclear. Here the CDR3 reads CASGLTDEKLFF. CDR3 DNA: TGTGCTAGTGGTTTGACGGATGAAAAACTGTTTTTT.